The T cell receptor (beta chain) described here comes from a study of T cells in Graves' hyperthyroidism and ophthalmopathy. In the study overall: Pretreatment peripheral blood was obtained at initial diagnosis. Study outcomes and limitations: In the analysis, a 13 V-J model separated ophthalmopathy from stable hyperthyroidism.

RNA transcripts yielded amplified TCR beta CDR3 regions. Using the HTBI primer set, a first-round RT-PCR was run on the TCR CDR3. TCRdb fed the multiplex PCR reads into MiXCR, producing one record per CDR3 protein. Among 370,000 or so distinct CDR3 sequences listed, roughly 14% were seen once. This clonotype was recorded at least ten times. Its specificity is not known. V was trimmed by 3 bases and J by 2 bases, leaving 11 bases between them. Germline loops: CDR1 LNHDA, CDR2 SQIVND (reference sequence). The CDR3 sequence is 15 residues long. Patients aged 18 to 65 had newly diagnosed hyperthyroidism of under 2 months' duration. Uncontrolled infections, other autoimmune diseases, pregnancy or lactation led to exclusion of patients.

The source of this sequence is a man aged 25-45 years with Graves' hyperthyroidism that later progressed to Graves' ophthalmopathy. This chain connects TRBV19 to TRBJ2-1; D is unresolved. Sequenced sample: blood. The CDR3 is CASSIGGETYNEQFF. The CDR3 coding sequence is TGTGCCAGTAGTATTGGTGGGGAAACCTACAATGAGCAGTTCTTC.